The rows below give T cell receptor beta chains drawn from one sample of a study of response to subunit inactivated influenza vaccine. TCRdb re-called the RT-PCR reads with MiXCR, one entry per CDR3 protein. The sample lists about 650,000 distinct CDR3 sequences, about 15% seen once, with about 7.6% in the top ten. The material was PBMCs from blood, obtained less than 15 days before vaccination. The receptor set was obtained from a man aged 45 to 65 who received an inactivated influenza vaccine. Both conserved end residues are part of each CDR3. The D gene is left open where the match is weak. Clone size, where shown, is once, few, many, or a class for clones that have expanded.

v_call	clone_size	d_call	j_call	cdr3_aa	cdr3_nt
TRBV29-1	many	TRBD1	TRBJ2-3	CSVEARDREGTDTQYF	TGCAGCGTTGAAGCCCGGGACAGGGAGGGTACAGATACGCAGTATTTT
TRBV28	-	TRBD1	TRBJ2-3	CASLSGQLTDTQYF	TGTGCCAGCCTGTCGGGACAGCTCACAGATACGCAGTATTTT
TRBV18	many	TRBD1	TRBJ2-2	CASSAGTGAGELFF	TGTGCCAGCTCGGCCGGGACAGGGGCCGGGGAGCTGTTTTTT
TRBV5-1	many	-	TRBJ2-1	CASSPGRNYNEQFF	TGCGCCAGCAGTCCGGGACGGAACTACAATGAGCAGTTCTTC
TRBV15	few	TRBD2	TRBJ2-5	CATSRDPAGGEETQYF	TGTGCCACCAGCAGAGATCCGGCCGGGGGGGAAGAGACCCAGTACTTC
TRBV6-1	-	-	TRBJ2-5	CASSRTALETQYF	TGTGCCAGCAGTCGAACGGCCTTAGAGACCCAGTACTTC
TRBV21-1	-	-	TRBJ1-5	CASSKQGLEPQHF	TGTGCCAGCAGCAAACAGGGGTTGGAGCCCCAGCATTTT
TRBV5-1	-	-	TRBJ2-3	CASSQQGGGTDTQYF	TGCGCCAGCAGCCAACAGGGAGGAGGGACAGATACGCAGTATTTT
TRBV20-1	few	-	TRBJ2-2	CSARGTGTLTGELFF	TGCAGTGCTAGGGGGACCGGGACACTGACCGGGGAGCTGTTTTTT
TRBV29-1	few	-	TRBJ2-1	CSARGGSSYNEQFF	TGCAGCGCACGTGGGGGGAGCTCCTACAATGAGCAGTTCTTC
TRBV14	-	-	TRBJ2-5	CASSQDLAGAGFRETQYF	TGTGCCAGCAGCCAAGATTTGGCCGGGGCAGGGTTTCGAGAGACCCAGTACTTC
TRBV6-1	few	-	TRBJ2-2	CASSAHRRQNTGELFF	TGTGCCAGCAGTGCCCATAGAAGACAGAACACCGGGGAGCTGTTTTTT
TRBV4-3	-	-	TRBJ2-2	CASSLGSPEGTGELFF	TGCGCCAGCAGCCTGGGGAGCCCCGAGGGAACCGGGGAGCTGTTTTTT
TRBV12-3/TRBV12-4	-	TRBD2	TRBJ2-7	CASSYRGGHYEQYF	TGTGCCAGCAGTTACCGCGGGGGGCATTACGAGCAGTACTTC